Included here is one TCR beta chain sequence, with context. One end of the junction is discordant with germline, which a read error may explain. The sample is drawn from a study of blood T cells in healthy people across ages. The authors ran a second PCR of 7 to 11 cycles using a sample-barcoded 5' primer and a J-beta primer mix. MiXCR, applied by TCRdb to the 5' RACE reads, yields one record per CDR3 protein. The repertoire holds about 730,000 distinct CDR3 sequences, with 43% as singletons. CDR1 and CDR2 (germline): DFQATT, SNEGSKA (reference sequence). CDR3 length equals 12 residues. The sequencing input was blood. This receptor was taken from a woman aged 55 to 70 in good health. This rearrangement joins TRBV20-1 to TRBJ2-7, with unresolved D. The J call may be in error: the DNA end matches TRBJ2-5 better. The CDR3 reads CGALWAAETQYF. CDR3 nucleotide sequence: TGCGGTGCCCTGTGGGCGGCGGAGACCCAGTACTTC.